This T cell receptor beta chain was sequenced in a study of blood T cell repertoires in COVID-19. Looking at the study overall: Some COVID-19 samples were acute and others convalescent; all came from the United States, Italy and Spain.

Authors' processing steps: Nucleated cell number was recorded as an estimate derived from reference gene primer amplification. This table comes from immunoSEQ multiplex PCR, and its TCRdb copy is limited to in-frame clones, with some not included. V and J calls and clone size are as listed in that table; D and trimming were resolved from the DNA. This table has roughly 83,000 clones, roughly 86% appearing once. V was pared by 5 bases and J by 1 base, with 10 bases between. Per germline, CDR1 SEHNR and CDR2 FQNEAQ (reference sequence). This CDR3 is 14 amino acids long. The chain links TRBV7-9 to TRBJ2-3; possible D gene TRBD1, 5 bases. The TCR sequence derives from a man of 80 years or more with active or convalescent COVID-19. Sample: peripheral blood. CDR3 protein: CASSAGFGTDTQYF. The DNA for the CDR3 is TGTGCCAGCAGCGCAGGGTTTGGCACAGATACGCAGTATTTT.